The 7 T cell receptor beta chains below come from one sample, sequenced in a study of T cell repertoires in cytomegalovirus infection. Their antigen targets remain unknown. TCRdb re-analysed the reads in MiXCR, keeping a single row per CDR3 protein. The sample contains over 95,000 distinct CDR3 sequences, around 30% of which appear only once. This material consisted of CD8+ T cells from cultured PBMCs, taken from culture after CMV antigen stimulation. The receptors here all came from a human donor in good health (CMV status not recorded). Some clones in this sample may be carry-over from other donors' samples.

This chain joins TRBV27 and TRBJ2-7; D uncertain. Between the trimmed V and J ends, which lost 3 bases and 5 bases, there was a span of 11 bases. Germline loops: CDR1 MNHEY, CDR2 SMNVEV (reference sequence). This CDR3 spans 13 amino acids. The CDR3 sequence: CASSLVSLDEQYF. DNA for the CDR3: TGTGCCAGCAGTTTGGTTAGCCTCGACGAGCAGTACTTC.

This clonotype was recorded a few times. The rearrangement links TRBV14 to TRBJ2-3; 7 positions match TRBD1. The germline CDR1 and CDR2 sequences are SGHDN and FVKESK. The CDR3 is 15 amino acids. With V trimmed by 5 bases and J by 2 bases, 7 bases remained unmatched. The CDR3: CASSYRQGATDTQYF. As DNA, the CDR3 is TGTGCCAGCAGCTATCGACAGGGAGCCACAGATACGCAGTATTTT. The full variable domain, rest sourced from reference TRBV14 and TRBJ2-3, is EAGVTQFPSHSVIEKGQTVTLRCDPISGHDNLYWYRRVMGKEIKFLLHFVKESKQDESGMPNNRFLAERTGGTYSTLKVQPAELEDSGVYFCASSYRQGATDTQYFGPGTRLTVL.

The sample holds many counts of this clonotype. The chain combines TRBV7-9 with TRBJ2-5; a weak D match, TRBD2 (7 bases). Germline V gene data show CDR1 as SEHNR and CDR2 as FQNEAQ (reference sequence). V was clipped by 3 bases and J by 2 bases, with 16 bases between them. This CDR3 region has 16 residues. CDR3 residues: CASSLRSGGQQETQYF. The CDR3 coding sequence is TGTGCCAGCAGCTTGCGATCGGGAGGACAGCAAGAGACCCAGTACTTC.

The gene calls are TRBV7-3 and TRBJ1-2, with D uncertain. Germline CDR1 SGHTA, CDR2 FQGTGA. Trimming left V 6 bases short and J 0 bases short, with 11 bases between. The CDR3 contains 14 residues. CDR3 in DNA: TGTGCCAGCAGTCAAACTACCGCTAACTATGGCTACACCTTC. Protein sequence: CASSQTTANYGYTF.

The chain combines TRBV5-1 with TRBJ2-3; 8 positions agree with TRBD2. The CDR3 covers 16 residues. The V segment lost 5 bases and the J segment 2 bases; nucleotides outside the gene matches: 10. Germline V CDR1 and CDR2: SGHRS, YFSETQ. The CDR3 is CASSHWPAGDTDTQYF. CDR3 in DNA: TGCGCCAGCAGTCATTGGCCAGCGGGGGACACAGATACGCAGTATTTT.

V is TRBV6-6 and J is TRBJ2-5; D not certain. The CDR3 runs to 16 residues. Germline CDR1 and CDR2: MNHNY and SVGAGI (reference sequence). The V end lost 2 bases, the J end lost 5 bases, and 18 bases lay between the germline ends. The CDR3 region is CASSYDNRPPLETQYF. CDR3 nucleotide sequence: TGTGCCAGCAGTTACGATAATCGACCCCCACTGGAGACCCAGTACTTC.

The table lists this clonotype with a count of one. Sequence at one end of the junction differs from germline and may be a read error. The chain has TRBV7-7 and TRBJ2-5; possible D gene TRBD1, 6 bases. The length of the CDR3 is 13 residues. Germline CDR1 is SSHAT and CDR2 is FNYEAQ (reference sequence). CDR3 in amino acids: CASRGQSEETQYF. In DNA form, the CDR3 reads TGTGCTAGCAGGGGACAATCGGAGGAGACCCAGTACTTC.